This T cell receptor beta chain came from a study of T cell repertoires in cytomegalovirus infection. For the study at large: A matching HLA type, together with CMV infection, was signaled by public TCR beta signatures. Study results and caveats: People with CMV and the relevant HLA were identified by cumulative public TCR beta family frequency. In two of eight donors, the top clonotype was HLA-C-restricted CMV-specific.

The V gene lost 6 bases and the J gene lost 4 bases, with 18 bases spanning the gap. There are 15 residues in the CDR3. The germline gives CDR1 DFQATT, CDR2 SNEGSKA (reference sequence). One entry per CDR3 protein, called by TCRdb with MiXCR from the reads. The table shows 210,000 or so distinct CDR3 sequences, with 6% to 8% occurring only once. Comment on this clonotype: The antigen remains unidentified.

This chain joins TRBV20-1 and TRBJ1-4, with TRBD1 as a possible D gene (5 bases). This clonotype originated in a human donor in good health (CMV status not recorded). Some clones in this sample may be carry-over from other donors' samples. Sequencing was carried out using PBMCs. The CDR3 reads CSAAERGVLNEKLFF. The CDR3 bases are TGCAGTGCCGCCGAAAGGGGCGTACTTAATGAAAAACTGTTTTTT.